Below are 27 T cell receptor beta chains sequenced from a single sample in a study of CD8 T cells in ankylosing spondylitis. TCRdb used MiXCR to reprocess the 5' RACE reads, holding one entry per CDR3 protein. This sample yields 200,000 to 250,000 distinct CDR3 sequences, of which roughly 10% are seen a single time; approximately 6.6% belongs to the top ten. Specimen: blood, either unsorted or a sorted T cell fraction (not recorded which). These receptors were collected from a male donor with ankylosing spondylitis or in good health (not recorded which).

This clonotype was seen ten or more times. The rearrangement links TRBV25-1 to TRBJ1-1; D is ambiguous. The CDR3 covers 12 residues. Germline CDR1 and CDR2: MGHDK and SYGVNS. Trimming shortened V by 3 bases and J by 4 bases, and 6 bases separated the two germline ends. CDR3 amino acids: CASSEGGTEAFF. CDR3 sequence (DNA): TGTGCCAGCAGTGAGGGCGGCACTGAAGCTTTCTTT.

This clonotype has a handful of counts. This chain uses TRBV19 with TRBJ1-4; D unresolved. The CDR3 extends over 12 amino acids. Deletions cut 7 bases from V and 9 bases from J, with 12 bases between. CDR1 and CDR2 (germline): LNHDA, SQIVND (reference sequence). CDR3 region: CASTYGPQKLFF. In DNA, the CDR3 is TGTGCCAGTACGTACGGGCCCCAAAAACTGTTTTTT. Variable domain in full (rest from reference TRBV19 and TRBJ1-4): DGGITQSPKYLFRKEGQNVTLSCEQNLNHDAMYWYRQDPGQGLRLIYYSQIVNDFQKGDIAEGYSVSREKKESFPLTVTSAQKNPTAFYLCASTYGPQKLFFGSGTQLSVL.

Ten or more counts support this clonotype. The chain is built from TRBV20-1 and TRBJ2-7; TRBD2 matches 7 bases. The CDR3 extends over 18 amino acids. Germline V gene sequence: CDR1 DFQATT, CDR2 SNEGSKA (reference sequence). V was pared by 1 base and J by 4 bases, with 19 bases of the junction left unmatched. CDR3 nucleotides: TGCAGTGCTAGAGTTATTGGTGGGTCTGCGGGAGAAAAGTACGAGCAGTACTTC. It yields the protein CSARVIGGSAGEKYEQYF.

This clonotype was seen many times. The chain recombines TRBV2 with TRBJ2-1; 8 bases are a match to TRBD2. This CDR3 region has 14 residues. The germline CDR1 and CDR2 sequences are SNHLY and FYNNEI. J was trimmed by 9 bases and V by 2 bases; bases with no gene match: 6. The CDR3 region is CASSEIGGAGEQFF. In DNA, the CDR3 is TGTGCCAGCAGTGAAATCGGGGGGGCGGGTGAGCAGTTCTTC.

This clonotype was recorded many times. The V gene is TRBV6-5, the J gene TRBJ2-7; possible D gene TRBD2, 5 bases. The germline gives CDR1 MNHEY, CDR2 SVGAGI. The V end lost 5 bases, the J end lost 6 bases, and 11 bases lay between the germline ends. The CDR3 covers 12 residues. CDR3 DNA: TGTGCCAGCAGTAGGGATGAGGGCGAGCAGTACTTC. Its translation is CASSRDEGEQYF.

This clonotype was recorded many times. V gene TRBV12-3 or TRBV12-4 combines with J gene TRBJ1-1, with no clear D. Trimming left V 2 bases short and J 1 base short, with 8 bases between. CDR3 length: 14 amino acids. CDR3 coding DNA: TGTGCCAGCAGTTTACCACCCCGGAACACTGAAGCTTTCTTT. Translated: CASSLPPRNTEAFF.

This clonotype was recorded many times. V gene TRBV6-1 combines with J gene TRBJ1-1, with no clear D. The V gene lost 7 bases and the J gene lost 0 bases, with 9 bases spanning the gap. CDR1 is MNHNS and CDR2 is SASEGT in the germline V gene. This CDR3 spans 13 amino acids. CDR3 bases: TGTGCCAGCACTGAGACCTTGAACACTGAAGCTTTCTTT. Residues: CASTETLNTEAFF.

This clonotype was observed at least ten times. V is TRBV6-1 and J is TRBJ1-3; D ambiguous. The CDR3 runs 13 residues. Trimming took off 8 bases at V and 0 bases at J, with 8 bases between the two ends. Germline CDR1 reads MNHNS; CDR2 reads SASEGT. CDR3 region: CASSSISGNTIYF. CDR3 nucleotide sequence: TGTGCCAGCTCTAGTATCTCTGGAAACACCATATATTTT.

This clonotype was seen a handful of times. V is TRBV27 and J is TRBJ2-3; possibly TRBD1 for D (6 bases). Germline values: CDR1 MNHEY, CDR2 SMNVEV (reference sequence). Trimming cost V 5 bases and J 4 bases, with 19 bases left between them. The CDR3 is made up of 16 amino acids. CDR3: CASSLHPTGLPDTQYF. As DNA, the CDR3 is TGTGCCAGCAGTCTTCACCCTACAGGGCTTCCAGATACGCAGTATTTT.

This clonotype was observed a few times. The chain employs TRBV9 and TRBJ2-5; 10 bases agree with TRBD1. In germline, CDR1 is SGDLS, CDR2 YYNGEE. The CDR3 totals 15 residues. V gave up 4 bases and J gave up 3 bases; unmatched junction bases: 6. CDR3 DNA sequence: TGTGCCAGCAGCAAATACGGGACAGGGGAAGAGACCCAGTACTTC. The encoded protein is CASSKYGTGEETQYF.

This clonotype was recorded many times. This chain joins TRBV3-1 and TRBJ2-1; 11 positions agree with TRBD2. This CDR3 contains 16 residues. The germline gives CDR1 LGHDT, CDR2 YNNKEL (reference sequence). The V and J ends lost 4 bases and 6 bases, in that order; junction bases with no gene match: 8. Written as DNA, the CDR3 is TGTGCCAGCAGCCGACCCGGGCTAGCGGGAGGCAATGAGCAGTTCTTC. Translated, it gives CASSRPGLAGGNEQFF.

This clonotype showed up many times. This rearrangement joins TRBV6-5 to TRBJ1-4; no firm D call. In germline, CDR1 is MNHEY, CDR2 SVGAGI. The V end was cut by 2 bases, the J end by 3 bases, with 10 bases between. The CDR3 consists of 15 residues. The CDR3 coding sequence is TGTGCCAGCAGTTACGAGTTCACCGCTAATGAAAAACTGTTTTTT. This gives the protein CASSYEFTANEKLFF.

There are many counts of this clonotype. This chain uses TRBV6-5 with TRBJ1-2, with D perhaps matching TRBD1 (5 bases). The V and J ends lost 0 bases and 7 bases respectively, with 9 bases between them. CDR1 is MNHEY and CDR2 is SVGAGI in the germline V gene. CDR3 length: 13 amino acids. The CDR3 DNA reads TGTGCCAGCAGTTACTCGAGGGGAGGTGGCTACACCTTC. Translating it yields CASSYSRGGGYTF.

This clonotype was recorded many times. The chain has TRBV27 and TRBJ2-1; D remains ambiguous. The CDR3 spans 11 residues. The ends were cut back, 5 bases at V and 10 bases at J, with 9 bases in the middle. The germline V gene encodes CDR1 MNHEY and CDR2 SMNVEV (reference sequence). Here the CDR3 DNA reads TGTGCCAGCAGTACCGCAGCAGAGCAGTTCTTC. This sequence encodes CASSTAAEQFF.

Only a few counts were recorded for this clonotype. This chain links TRBV28 with TRBJ2-7, with unresolved D. Trimming left V 1 base short and J 2 bases short, with 6 bases between. The germline CDR1 and CDR2 sequences are MDHEN and SYDVKM. This CDR3 region has 13 residues. The CDR3 region has the DNA TGTGCCAGCAGTTTATCCTCTACCTACGAGCAGTACTTC. This gives the protein CASSLSSTYEQYF. Supplemented by reference TRBV28 and TRBJ2-7, the full variable domain reads DVKVTQSSRYLVKRTGEKVFLECVQDMDHENMFWYRQDPGLGLRLIYFSYDVKMKEKGDIPEGYSVSREKKERFSLILESASTNQTSMYLCASSLSSTYEQYFGPGTRLTVT.

J is TRBJ2-1 and V is TRBV11-2; 10 nucleotides align to TRBD2. The CDR3 is 16 residues long. V was pared by 5 bases and J by 0 bases, with 4 bases of the junction left unmatched. Germline CDR1 and CDR2: SGHAT and FQNNGV. This CDR3 reads CASSTSGIISYNEQFF. CDR3 in DNA: TGTGCCAGCAGCACTAGCGGGATTATCTCCTACAATGAGCAGTTCTTC.

This clonotype was seen ten or more times. The V gene is TRBV24-1, the J gene TRBJ2-3; 7 bases are shared with TRBD1. The CDR3 is 13 amino acids. With 3 bases clipped from V and 5 bases from J, the junction kept 1 base outside the gene matches. In germline, CDR1 is KGHDR, CDR2 SFDVKD. CDR3 nucleotide sequence: TGTGCCACCAGTGATGACAGGGAAGATACGCAGTATTTT. Translated, it gives CATSDDREDTQYF.

The rearrangement joins TRBV27 to TRBJ2-1; D call uncertain. Trimming cost V 6 bases and J 1 base, with 7 bases left between them. This CDR3 has 13 residues. CDR1 and CDR2 from the germline V gene are MNHEY and SMNVEV (reference sequence). The CDR3 spells CASRGNSYNEQFF. CDR3 nucleotides: TGTGCCAGCAGGGGTAATTCCTACAATGAGCAGTTCTTC.

This clonotype has ten or more counts. The chain recombines TRBV12-3 or TRBV12-4 with TRBJ2-1; 9 bases match TRBD2. This CDR3 region has 13 residues. The junction had 5 bases not matched to a gene; V was cut back by 5 bases and J by 9 bases. CDR3 residues: CASSPRLAAEQFF. The CDR3 DNA follows: TGTGCCAGCAGTCCGCGACTAGCGGCTGAGCAGTTCTTC.

V usage is TRBV7-9 and J usage is TRBJ1-4, with D unresolved. Trimming removed 5 bases at V and 10 bases at J, with 11 bases between. CDR1 is SEHNR, CDR2 FQNEAQ, per germline (reference sequence). The CDR3 contains 12 residues. As DNA, the CDR3 is TGTGCCAGCAGCCTAATCAGCGGAAAACTGTTTTTT. Translated: CASSLISGKLFF.

This clonotype showed up many times. The V gene is TRBV5-6, the J gene TRBJ1-2, with TRBD1 matching over 7 bases. The CDR3 loop spans 15 amino acids. J lost 4 bases, V lost 0 bases, and 6 bases had no gene match. CDR1 and CDR2 (germline): SGHDT, YYEEEE. CDR3 protein: CASSLGQGKVYGYTF. Written as DNA, the CDR3 is TGTGCCAGCAGCTTGGGACAGGGCAAGGTCTATGGCTACACCTTC.

This clonotype was seen repeatedly, ten times or more. This chain connects TRBV20-1 to TRBJ1-1, with unresolved D. The V gene's germline CDR1 is DFQATT and CDR2 SNEGSKA (reference sequence). The CDR3 loop spans 13 amino acids. Trimming pared 3 bases from V and 1 base from J, leaving 9 bases between. CDR3 in amino acids: CSARMDGNTEAFF. The CDR3 nucleotides are TGCAGTGCTAGGATGGACGGGAACACTGAAGCTTTCTTT.

This chain uses TRBV7-2 with TRBJ1-1; 8 bases agree with TRBD1. This CDR3 is built from 11 residues. V lost 4 bases to trimming and J lost 10 bases; unmatched junction nucleotides: 2. Germline loops: CDR1 SGHTA, CDR2 FQGNSA. The CDR3 loop reads CASSSRGRAFF. As DNA, the CDR3 is TGTGCCAGCAGCTCCAGGGGGCGAGCTTTCTTT. The full variable domain, completed using reference TRBV7-2 and TRBJ1-1, is GAGVSQSPSNKVTEKGKDVELRCDPISGHTALYWYRQSLGQGLEFLIYFQGNSAPDKSGLPSDRFSAERTGGSVSTLTIQRTQQEDSAVYLCASSSRGRAFFGQGTRLTVV.

At least ten counts were recorded for this clonotype. This chain connects TRBV5-1 to TRBJ2-2; a possible D gene is TRBD1 (6 bases). Germline V lookup: CDR1 SGHRS, CDR2 YFSETQ. Trimming left V 3 bases short and J 5 bases short, with 14 bases between. CDR3 length equals 15 residues. CDR3 nucleotides: TGCGCCAGCAGCTCTCGACAGGCCGAAACCGGGGAGCTGTTTTTT. Residues: CASSSRQAETGELFF.

This clonotype has ten or more counts. The V and J genes are TRBV20-1 and TRBJ2-7, with D unclear. Deletions cut 6 bases from V and 2 bases from J, with 14 bases between. Germline V gene sequence: CDR1 DFQATT, CDR2 SNEGSKA (reference sequence). CDR3 length: 13 amino acids. The CDR3 spells CSAVDFGPYEQYF. The CDR3 DNA follows: TGCAGTGCCGTGGATTTTGGACCCTACGAGCAGTACTTC.

At least ten counts were recorded for this clonotype. The chain couples TRBV28 to TRBJ2-3; TRBD1 or TRBD2 may be the D gene (5 bases each). V was trimmed by 4 bases and J by 4 bases, leaving 15 bases between them. The CDR3 has 15 amino acids. CDR1 is MDHEN and CDR2 is SYDVKM in the germline V gene. CDR3 in DNA: TGTGCCAGCAGTTCCCAGGGACGGAAGCCAGATACGCAGTATTTT. It translates to CASSSQGRKPDTQYF.

This CDR3 is CASSEMGLSMQYF. For the CDR3, the DNA is TGTGCCAGCAGTGAAATGGGGCTATCGATGCAGTATTTT. The chain joins TRBV25-1 to TRBJ2-3; TRBD1 might be the D (5 bases). The CDR3 runs to 13 residues. The V and J ends lost 2 bases and 11 bases respectively, with 14 bases between them. Germline assignment: CDR1 MGHDK and CDR2 SYGVNS.